Below are 12 T cell receptor beta chains sequenced from a single sample in a study of early T cells in non-severe SARS-CoV-2 infection. TCRdb used MiXCR to reprocess the 5' RACE reads, holding one entry per CDR3 protein. The sample records tens of thousands of distinct CDR3 sequences, around 12% being singletons. The material sequenced was whole blood, taken at baseline. The receptors derive from an adult who was a healthcare worker with PCR-confirmed SARS-CoV-2 infection or an uninfected control (not recorded which).

The chain carries TRBV6-6 and TRBJ1-1, with D uncertain. In germline, CDR1 is MNHNY, CDR2 SVGAGI (reference sequence). Trimming removed 6 bases from V and 2 bases from J, with 22 bases in between. CDR3 size: 17 residues. The CDR3 DNA reads as TGTGCCAGCAGCCCTTTCGCCCGTCGGGCGGAAAACACTGAAGCTTTCTTT. Residues: CASSPFARRAENTEAFF.

V is TRBV10-3 and J is TRBJ2-1; 10 bases align to TRBD2. CDR3 length: 17 amino acids. V gave up 6 bases and J gave up 3 bases; unmatched junction bases: 11. Looked up from germline, CDR1 is ENHRY and CDR2 is SYGVKD. The CDR3 loop is CAIRRTSGSNDYNEQFF. The CDR3 DNA reads TGTGCCATCAGAAGGACTAGCGGCTCAAACGACTACAATGAGCAGTTCTTC.

This clonotype was seen repeatedly, ten times or more. The chain is built from TRBV6-4 and TRBJ1-1; D is perhaps TRBD1 (5 bases). The CDR3 length is 14 residues. Trimming cost V 2 bases and J 1 base, with 8 bases left between them. From germline, CDR1 is MRHNA and CDR2 SNTAGT. CDR3 bases: TGTGCCAGCAGTGACACGGACAAGAACACTGAAGCTTTCTTT. Encoded protein: CASSDTDKNTEAFF.

This clonotype has at least ten counts. The gene calls are TRBV9 and TRBJ2-3, with 9 bases matching TRBD2. The germline V gene has CDR1 SGDLS and CDR2 YYNGEE. The trim removed 0 bases at V and 5 bases at J, leaving 7 bases unmatched. The CDR3 contains 16 residues. The CDR3 bases are TGTGCCAGCAGCGTAGTTCTAGCGGGGTCAGGAGATACGCAGTATTTT. The encoded protein is CASSVVLAGSGDTQYF.

Ten or more counts support this clonotype. The V call is TRBV28, the J call TRBJ2-5; D call uncertain. The CDR3 has 14 residues. Germline CDR1 and CDR2: MDHEN and SYDVKM. The V end was cut by 5 bases, the J end by 4 bases, with 14 bases between. CDR3 sequence reads: CASSPGRDGETQYF. The DNA of the CDR3 is TGTGCCAGCAGTCCCGGACGTGATGGAGAGACCCAGTACTTC.

The chain employs TRBV6-5 and TRBJ1-6; the D gene is possibly TRBD1 (6 bases). The V and J ends lost 10 bases and 10 bases respectively, with 20 bases between them. The CDR3 is 14 residues long. Per the germline V gene, CDR1 is MNHEY and CDR2 is SVGAGI. Here the CDR3 reads CATKKQGSGSPLHF. CDR3 bases: TGTGCCACCAAGAAACAGGGAAGCGGATCACCCCTCCACTTT.

The chain couples TRBV20-1 to TRBJ2-1; 10 bases agree with TRBD2. Looked up from germline, CDR1 is DFQATT and CDR2 is SNEGSKA (reference sequence). The CDR3 length is 16 residues. The J segment lost 2 bases and the V segment lost 4 bases, leaving 8 bases of the junction unmatched. The CDR3 is CSAKDALAGAYNEQFF. DNA of the CDR3: TGCAGTGCTAAAGACGCCCTAGCGGGGGCCTACAATGAGCAGTTCTTC.

This clonotype was seen repeatedly, ten times or more. The V gene is TRBV20-1, the J gene TRBJ1-3; no firm D call. Trimming shortened V by 3 bases and J by 0 bases, and 6 bases separated the two germline ends. From germline, CDR1 is DFQATT and CDR2 SNEGSKA (reference sequence). This CDR3 has 13 amino acids. The CDR3 sequence: CSARVLSGNTIYF. DNA of the CDR3: TGCAGTGCTAGGGTCCTCTCTGGAAACACCATATATTTT.

J is TRBJ2-5 and V is TRBV29-1, with unresolved D. This CDR3 is 12 amino acids long. Germline lookup yields CDR1 SQVTM and CDR2 ANQGSEA. Between the trimmed V and J ends, which lost 6 bases and 1 base, there was a span of 9 bases. CDR3 protein: CSVADRQETQYF. The CDR3 bases are TGCAGCGTCGCGGACCGCCAAGAGACCCAGTACTTC.

This sequence joins TRBV2 and TRBJ2-7; a possible D gene is TRBD1 (6 bases). Trimming stripped 6 bases from V and 3 bases from J, with 15 bases between. The CDR3 is made up of 14 amino acids. From germline, CDR1 is SNHLY and CDR2 FYNNEI. The CDR3 is CASSPGTNNYEQYF. The DNA of the CDR3 is TGTGCCAGCAGCCCCGGGACAAACAACTACGAGCAGTACTTC.

This chain connects TRBV6-2 or TRBV6-3 to TRBJ2-7, with TRBD1 identical over 11 bases. The ends lost 0 bases at V and 3 bases at J; junction bases unmatched: 1. Germline CDR1 is MNHEY and CDR2 is SVGEGT. There are 15 residues in the CDR3. CDR3 in amino acids: CASSYSGTGGYEQYF. In nucleotides, the CDR3 is TGTGCCAGCAGTTACTCCGGGACAGGGGGCTACGAGCAGTACTTC.

J is TRBJ1-2 and V is TRBV20-1; D may be TRBD1 (6 bases). This CDR3 has 15 amino acids. Germline assignment: CDR1 DFQATT and CDR2 SNEGSKA (reference sequence). V was trimmed by 2 bases and J by 0 bases, leaving 13 bases between them. CDR3 nucleotide sequence: TGCAGTGCTAGACAGGGGATGAGGTCTAACTATGGCTACACCTTC. Its translation is CSARQGMRSNYGYTF.